The 21 T cell receptor beta chains presented below share a single source sample, sequenced in a study of T cells in Graves' hyperthyroidism and ophthalmopathy. The CDR3 regions of TCR beta were amplified from RNA transcripts. The TCR CDR3 first-round RT-PCR relied on the HTBI primer set. From the multiplex PCR reads, TCRdb called clonotypes with MiXCR, one entry per CDR3 protein. The profile covers 250,000 or so distinct CDR3 sequences, with about 14% appearing a single time and about 14% taken by the ten largest. Sequenced material: blood. The source of these receptors is a woman in her thirties or forties with Graves' hyperthyroidism that later progressed to Graves' ophthalmopathy.

The rearrangement links TRBV20-1 to TRBJ1-1; no clear D. Germline CDR1 and CDR2: DFQATT and SNEGSKA (reference sequence). V was clipped by 3 bases and J by 7 bases, with 15 bases between them. The CDR3 length is 13 residues. The CDR3 bases are TGCAGTGCTAGCCTTGGAAAACAGCTTGAAGCTTTCTTT. It specifies CSASLGKQLEAFF.

This clonotype was seen repeatedly, ten times or more. J is TRBJ1-1 and V is TRBV19; 7 bases align to TRBD1. This CDR3 region has 16 residues. J lost 0 bases, V lost 7 bases, and 11 bases had no gene match. Germline CDR1 is LNHDA and CDR2 is SQIVND (reference sequence). The CDR3 bases are TGTGCCAGTACCAAGGGGCAGGGGGTAATGAACACTGAAGCTTTCTTT. It is translated as CASTKGQGVMNTEAFF.

This clonotype was seen at least ten times. The chain uses TRBV6-4 and TRBJ2-2; D might be TRBD1 (6 bases). The CDR3 length is 14 residues. Germline lookup yields CDR1 MRHNA and CDR2 SNTAGT. V shed 5 bases and J shed 4 bases, with 11 bases lying between them. In nucleotides, the CDR3 is TGTGCCAGCAGTCCAGGGGAAGTCACCGGGGAGCTGTTTTTT. It translates to CASSPGEVTGELFF.

This clonotype was picked up many times. The chain employs TRBV11-2 and TRBJ2-2; tentative D call: TRBD2 (5 bases). The length of the CDR3 is 12 residues. Germline V gene lookup returns CDR1 SGHAT and CDR2 FQNNGV. Trimming took 3 bases from V and 6 from J, leaving 5 bases between them. The DNA for the CDR3 is TGTGCCAGCAGCTTCGGGGCCGGGGAGCTGTTTTTT. Protein product: CASSFGAGELFF.

For this clonotype: A clone one base away is much larger, so this may be a read error. This chain joins TRBV6-2 or TRBV6-3 and TRBJ2-2, with TRBD2 matching over 9 bases. CDR1 MNHEY and CDR2 SVGEGT come from the germline V gene. This CDR3 has 16 residues. The CDR3 is CASRDWPSGKSGGLFF. In DNA, the CDR3 is TGTGCCAGCAGAGACTGGCCTAGCGGGAAATCCGGGGGGCTGTTTTTT.

Notes on this clonotype: Since a much larger clone is just one base distant, this may be a read error. The V and J genes are TRBV3-1 and TRBJ2-5; no firm D call. This CDR3 contains 16 residues. V lost 4 bases to trimming and J lost 4 bases, with 19 bases between them. Germline CDR1 reads LGHDT; CDR2 reads YNNKEL (reference sequence). This CDR3 is CASSLPQRESGETQYF. The CDR3 DNA sequence: TGTGCCAGCAGCCTTCCACAAAGGGAATCGGGAGAGACCCAGTACTTC.

V usage is TRBV7-9 and J usage is TRBJ1-5; 9 bases map to TRBD1. The CDR3 has 23 residues. V gave up 3 bases and J gave up 0 bases; unmatched junction bases: 24. CDR1 SEHNR and CDR2 FQNEAQ come from the germline V gene (reference sequence). In nucleotides, the CDR3 is TGTGCCAGCAGCTTCACTTTAGGAAAGACAGGGGGTCAAAGACGATATAGCAATCAGCCCCAGCATTTT. Residues: CASSFTLGKTGGQRRYSNQPQHF.

The J gene is TRBJ1-1, the V gene TRBV2; D remains unclear. This CDR3 is built from 16 residues. V was pared by 4 bases and J by 6 bases, with 21 bases between. Per the germline V gene, CDR1 is SNHLY and CDR2 is FYNNEI. The DNA for the CDR3 is TGTGCCAGCAGTGGAGTTACCAATTTACCCCCCTCTGAAGCTTTCTTT. Translated: CASSGVTNLPPSEAFF.

This clonotype was seen ten or more times. At one end the junction does not follow the germline gene, possibly because of a read error. The chain has TRBV6-5 and TRBJ1-1, with D hard to call. The length of the CDR3 is 10 residues. Germline-derived CDR1 and CDR2 are MNHEY and SVGAGI. The CDR3 DNA is TGTGCCAGCGGAAATGTGGACGGGGTCTTT. Translation: CASGNVDGVF.

This clonotype was seen at least ten times. This chain connects TRBV28 to TRBJ2-4; 14 nucleotides match TRBD2. The V gene's germline CDR1 is MDHEN and CDR2 SYDVKM. The CDR3 consists of 18 residues. V shed 2 bases, J shed 2 bases, and the junction held 5 bases outside the gene matches. DNA for the CDR3: TGTGCCAGCAGTTTACGCCGACTAGCGGGAGGGCCCAAAAACATTCAGTACTTC. This codes for CASSLRRLAGGPKNIQYF.

This chain uses TRBV7-9 with TRBJ2-5; 9 bases map to TRBD2. Germline V gene sequence: CDR1 SEHNR, CDR2 FQNEAQ (reference sequence). J gave up 5 bases and V 8 bases, and 6 bases lay outside the gene matches. This CDR3 region has 13 residues. The CDR3 coding sequence is TGTGCCAGCCGGCGGGAGGGCCGGGAGACCCAGTACTTC. Translation gives CASRREGRETQYF.

The rearrangement links TRBV2 to TRBJ2-7; 9 bases align to TRBD1. Looked up from germline, CDR1 is SNHLY and CDR2 is FYNNEI. The trim removed 6 bases at V and 6 bases at J, leaving 9 bases unmatched. The CDR3 is 14 amino acids. The CDR3 region is CASRKGTGSSEQYF. The CDR3 nucleotides are TGTGCCAGCAGGAAGGGGACAGGGTCTAGCGAGCAGTACTTC. The full variable domain, completed using reference TRBV2 and TRBJ2-7, is EPEVTQTPSHQVTQMGQEVILRCVPISNHLYFYWYRQILGQKVEFLVSFYNNEISEKSEIFDDQFSVERPDGSNFTLKIRSTKLEDSAMYFCASRKGTGSSEQYFGPGTRLTVT.

This clonotype was counted at least ten times. J is TRBJ2-2 and V is TRBV5-1, with D possibly matching TRBD2 (5 bases). CDR3 length: 15 residues. Germline V CDR1 and CDR2: SGHRS, YFSETQ. Trimming took 4 bases from V and 6 from J, leaving 16 bases between them. As DNA, the CDR3 is TGCGCCAGCAGCCCCCGTTTGAGGGAATCCGGGGAGCTGTTTTTT. Translated: CASSPRLRESGELFF.

This clonotype was observed many times. The chain has TRBV7-9 and TRBJ2-1, with 7 nucleotides matching TRBD2. V gave up 1 base and J gave up 5 bases; unmatched junction bases: 8. The CDR3 consists of 16 residues. The germline V gene encodes CDR1 SEHNR and CDR2 FQNEAQ (reference sequence). CDR3 DNA sequence: TGTGCCAGCAGCTTAGACCTAGCGGTAATTAACAATGAGCAGTTCTTC. Encoded protein: CASSLDLAVINNEQFF.

This clonotype was recorded at least ten times. V and J are TRBV28 and TRBJ1-1; TRBD1 is a possible D gene (5 bases). Per the germline V gene, CDR1 is MDHEN and CDR2 is SYDVKM. This CDR3 contains 16 residues. Trimming cost V 5 bases and J 1 base, with 17 bases left between them. The CDR3 region is CASSARGTPWNTEAFF. The DNA for the CDR3 is TGTGCCAGCAGTGCCCGAGGGACCCCCTGGAACACTGAAGCTTTCTTT.

This clonotype has ten or more counts. The chain recombines TRBV11-2 with TRBJ2-1, with D unresolved. Germline V CDR1 and CDR2: SGHAT, FQNNGV. The CDR3 sequence is 13 residues long. V was cut by 5 bases and J by 8 bases, with 13 bases left in between. CDR3 residues: CASSHRVSYEQFF. CDR3 sequence (DNA): TGTGCCAGCAGCCACCGGGTTAGCTATGAGCAGTTCTTC.

Only a few counts were recorded for this clonotype. This chain joins TRBV4-2 and TRBJ1-4; D gene ambiguous. The ends were cut back, 6 bases at V and 0 bases at J, with 14 bases in the middle. The CDR3 has 16 residues. Germline values: CDR1 LGHNA, CDR2 YNFKEQ. CDR3 region: CASSRSARATNEKLFF. DNA for the CDR3: TGTGCCAGCAGTAGAAGTGCACGAGCAACTAATGAAAAACTGTTTTTT.

This chain joins TRBV6-2 or TRBV6-3 and TRBJ2-1; possible D gene TRBD1, 6 bases. Germline V CDR1 and CDR2: MNHEY, SVGEGT. The CDR3 is 14 residues long. V lost 5 bases, J lost 5 bases, and 13 bases lay in between. CDR3 coding DNA: TGTGCCAGCAGTGTTCGACAGGCCCACAATGAGCAGTTCTTC. Its translation is CASSVRQAHNEQFF.

This clonotype was seen repeatedly, ten times or more. J is TRBJ2-2 and V is TRBV28, with D tentatively TRBD2 (5 bases). The CDR3 covers 12 residues. Trimming pared 5 bases from V and 6 bases from J, leaving 7 bases between. Germline assignment: CDR1 MDHEN and CDR2 SYDVKM. CDR3 sequence: CASSRGAGELFF. As DNA, the CDR3 is TGTGCCAGCAGTCGGGGTGCCGGGGAGCTGTTTTTT.

This clonotype was recorded at least ten times. The rearrangement joins TRBV20-1 to TRBJ2-7; 8 positions match TRBD2. Unmatched junction bases numbered 15, after V lost 8 bases and J lost 6 bases. The CDR3 covers 14 residues. In germline, CDR1 is DFQATT, CDR2 SNEGSKA (reference sequence). In DNA form, the CDR3 reads TGCAGTACCAAACACGGGACTAGTAGGGCCGAGCAGTACTTC. Translating gives CSTKHGTSRAEQYF.

There are a few counts of this clonotype. The chain links TRBV5-1 to TRBJ2-6; D call uncertain. This CDR3 region has 17 residues. Trimming shortened V by 2 bases and J by 0 bases, and 12 bases separated the two germline ends. In germline, CDR1 is SGHRS, CDR2 YFSETQ. CDR3: CASSFPVVASGANVLTF. DNA of the CDR3: TGCGCCAGCAGCTTCCCCGTCGTCGCCTCTGGGGCCAACGTCCTGACTTTC. The whole variable domain, remainder taken from reference TRBV5-1 and TRBJ2-6, is KAGVTQTPRYLIKTRGQQVTLSCSPISGHRSVSWYQQTPGQGLQFLFEYFSETQRNKGNFPGRFSGRQFSNSRSEMNVSTLELGDSALYLCASSFPVVASGANVLTFGAGSRLTVL.